The clone carrying this T cell receptor beta chain was seen at least ten times. Antigen: not known. The source of the sample is a study of T-cell memory formation after mild COVID-19. Study information: Among the donors, TCR clusters were largely specific to each donor.

Points from the study as a whole: SARS-CoV-2 specificity was not confirmed for second-wave clones peaking on day 37.

The V end lost 5 bases, the J end lost 13 bases, and 15 bases lay between the germline ends. The CDR3 runs 13 residues. CDR1 and CDR2 from the germline V gene are PRHDT and FYEKMQ (reference sequence). Using its own MiXCR run on the 5' RACE reads, TCRdb lists one record per CDR3 protein. The sample comprises under 450,000 distinct CDR3 sequences, around 14% of which are singletons, and around 21% rests with the top ten. Sample: PBMCs or a T cell subset sorted from them (not recorded which). This chain joins TRBV13 and TRBJ1-6; the D gene is possibly TRBD1 (5 bases). This TCR came from a man aged 18 to 29 who had mild COVID-19 (a few samples of this study predate the infection). Cell type and time point are not known. The CDR3 nucleotides read TGTGCCAGCAGCCAAGCCCGGGGGGGGCCCCTCCACTTT. Amino acid sequence: CASSQARGGPLHF.